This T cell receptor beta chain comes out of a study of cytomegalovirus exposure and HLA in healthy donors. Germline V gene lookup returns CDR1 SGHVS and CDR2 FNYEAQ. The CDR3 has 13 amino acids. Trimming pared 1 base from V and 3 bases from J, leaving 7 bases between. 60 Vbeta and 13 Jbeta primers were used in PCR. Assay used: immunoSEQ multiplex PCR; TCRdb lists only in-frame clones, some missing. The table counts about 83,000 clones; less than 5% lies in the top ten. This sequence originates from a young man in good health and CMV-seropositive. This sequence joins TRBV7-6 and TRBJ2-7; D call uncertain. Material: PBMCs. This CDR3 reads CASSLVLSYEQYF. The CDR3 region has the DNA TGTGCCAGCAGCTTAGTTCTGAGCTACGAGCAGTACTTC.